The source of this T cell receptor (beta chain) is a study of blood T cell repertoires in COVID-19. V dropped 2 bases and J dropped 0 bases, with 5 bases sitting between them. CDR3 size: 14 residues. Germline V gene data show CDR1 as SGHDT and CDR2 as YYEEEE. The protocol was immunoSEQ multiplex PCR, while the TCRdb copy is restricted to in-frame clones and leaves out a portion. The table has approximately 81,000 clones, roughly four fifths seen once. The chain employs TRBV5-6 and TRBJ1-4; no reliable D call. The specimen was peripheral blood. The receptor comes from a human donor in a cohort sampled during active COVID-19. CDR3 nucleotides: TGTGCCAGCAGCTTACTTGCAACTAATGAAAAACTGTTTTTT. This encodes CASSLLATNEKLFF.